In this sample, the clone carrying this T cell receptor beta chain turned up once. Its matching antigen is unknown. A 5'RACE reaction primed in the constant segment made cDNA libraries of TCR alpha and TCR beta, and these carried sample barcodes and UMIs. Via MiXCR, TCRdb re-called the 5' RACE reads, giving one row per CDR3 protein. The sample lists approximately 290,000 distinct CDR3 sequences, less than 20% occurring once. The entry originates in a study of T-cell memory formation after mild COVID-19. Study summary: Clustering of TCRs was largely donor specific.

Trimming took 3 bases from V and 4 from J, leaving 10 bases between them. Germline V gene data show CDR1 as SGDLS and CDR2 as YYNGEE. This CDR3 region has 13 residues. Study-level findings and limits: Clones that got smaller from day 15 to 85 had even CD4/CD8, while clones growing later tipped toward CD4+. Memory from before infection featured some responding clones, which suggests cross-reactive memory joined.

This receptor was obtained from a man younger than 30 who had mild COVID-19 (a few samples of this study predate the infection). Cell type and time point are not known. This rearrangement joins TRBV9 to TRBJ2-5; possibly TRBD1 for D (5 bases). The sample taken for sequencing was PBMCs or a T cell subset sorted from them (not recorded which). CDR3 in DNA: TGTGCCAGCAGCGCCCAGGGTGGAGAGACCCAGTACTTC. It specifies CASSAQGGETQYF.